Shown below are 24 T cell receptor beta chains from a single sample sequenced in a study of T cell responses to AZD1222 COVID-19 vaccine. TCRdb keeps only in-frame clones here, not all; method: immunoSEQ multiplex PCR. The sample shows about 79,000 clones, around 90% of them seen only once. Sequencing was performed on peripheral blood, taken on day 0 of MenACWY control vaccination. These receptors came from an adult in good health.

This chain uses TRBV11-2 with TRBJ2-1; D possibly corresponds to TRBD1 (6 bases). The CDR3 contains 15 residues. Trimming took 6 bases from V and 6 from J, leaving 18 bases between them. Per the germline V gene, CDR1 is SGHAT and CDR2 is FQNNGV. The CDR3 reads CASSPGATHGNEQFF. CDR3 DNA sequence: TGTGCCAGCAGTCCAGGGGCGACCCACGGCAATGAGCAGTTCTTC.

The genes are TRBV5-1 and TRBJ1-1; 8 nucleotides match TRBD1. The trim removed 4 bases at V and 0 bases at J, leaving 2 bases unmatched. The CDR3 spans 14 residues. The germline CDR1 and CDR2 sequences are SGHRS and YFSETQ. The CDR3 loop reads CASSPDRVNTEAFF. The CDR3 region has the DNA TGCGCCAGCAGCCCGGACAGGGTGAACACTGAAGCTTTCTTT.

This sequence joins TRBV10-2 and TRBJ1-1; D gene ambiguous. There are 14 residues in the CDR3. V was shortened by 6 bases and J by 0 bases, with 11 bases between the two germline ends. The germline gives CDR1 WSHSY, CDR2 SAAADI. The CDR3 bases are TGCGCCAGCAGAGGCATACTCATGAACACTGAAGCTTTCTTT. Its translation: CASRGILMNTEAFF.

This clone was seen once. V gene TRBV6-5 combines with J gene TRBJ1-2; possibly TRBD1 for D (6 bases). CDR1 is MNHEY and CDR2 is SVGAGI in the germline V gene. The CDR3 totals 15 residues. The V gene lost 0 bases and the J gene lost 4 bases, with 12 bases spanning the gap. CDR3 coding DNA: TGTGCCAGCAGTTACTCGATCGGACAGTCCTATGGCTACACCTTC. Its protein is CASSYSIGQSYGYTF.

CDR3 sequence (DNA): TGTGCCAGCCAGAGACAGGCTCTTGGGGAGACCCAGTACTTC. Its protein product is CASQRQALGETQYF. The genes are TRBV18 and TRBJ2-5, with a possible D match to TRBD1 (6 bases). The CDR3 has 14 amino acids. The ends were cut back, 8 bases at V and 5 bases at J, with 18 bases in the middle. The V gene's germline CDR1 is KGHSH and CDR2 LQKENI.

J is TRBJ1-1 and V is TRBV7-2; D is uncertain. Trimming shortened V by 0 bases and J by 3 bases, and 5 bases separated the two germline ends. Germline V gives CDR1 SGHTA, CDR2 FQGNSA. This CDR3 comprises 13 residues. Here the CDR3 reads CASSLAAYTEAFF. As DNA, the CDR3 is TGTGCCAGCAGCTTAGCGGCGTACACTGAAGCTTTCTTT.

This clone was found once. The chain carries TRBV7-3 and TRBJ1-6, with a tentative D call TRBD1 (6 bases). CDR1 and CDR2 (germline): SGHTA, FQGTGA. The CDR3 runs 14 residues. V lost 4 bases to trimming and J lost 4 bases, with 8 bases between them. CDR3 protein: CASSSGQYNSPLHF. In DNA, the CDR3 is TGTGCCAGCAGCTCCGGACAGTATAATTCACCCCTCCACTTT.

As DNA, the CDR3 is TGTGCCATCAGGGCGGGACTGTCTAACAATGAGCAGTTCTTC. This gives the protein CAIRAGLSNNEQFF. J is TRBJ2-1 and V is TRBV10-3; maybe TRBD2 (6 bases). The CDR3 totals 14 residues. Germline V CDR1 and CDR2: ENHRY, SYGVKD. V was pared by 6 bases and J by 5 bases, with 14 bases between.

The rearrangement links TRBV27 to TRBJ2-2; D unclear. This CDR3 comprises 13 residues. Germline CDR1 and CDR2: MNHEY and SMNVEV (reference sequence). The V and J ends lost 3 bases and 3 bases respectively, with 5 bases between them. Here the CDR3 DNA reads TGTGCCAGCAGTTTGGGTGACACCGGGGAGCTGTTTTTT. Translation gives CASSLGDTGELFF.

This clone has just one count. The rearrangement links TRBV11-1 to TRBJ2-7, with TRBD1 identical over 7 bases. The CDR3 totals 14 residues. V shed 3 bases, J shed 5 bases, and the junction held 7 bases outside the gene matches. Germline CDR1 and CDR2: SGHAT and FQDESV (reference sequence). CDR3 sequence reads: CASSFTGEANEQYF. As DNA, the CDR3 is TGTGCCAGCAGCTTTACAGGGGAAGCTAACGAGCAGTACTTC.

V gene TRBV9 combines with J gene TRBJ1-6; no definite D call. V was shortened by 0 bases and J by 4 bases, with 11 bases between the two germline ends. This CDR3 has 16 amino acids. CDR1 is SGDLS and CDR2 is YYNGEE in the germline V gene. The chain's CDR3 is CASSVDATHYNSPLHF. In DNA, the CDR3 is TGTGCCAGCAGCGTAGACGCGACACATTATAATTCACCCCTCCACTTT.

The rearrangement links TRBV9 to TRBJ2-7; 9 bases agree with TRBD1. Trimming took 2 bases from V and 2 from J; bases not matched to a gene: 5. Per germline, CDR1 SGDLS and CDR2 YYNGEE. The CDR3 consists of 15 residues. The CDR3: CASSVAGTGPYEQYF. CDR3 in DNA: TGTGCCAGCAGCGTCGCCGGGACAGGGCCCTACGAGCAGTACTTC.

This rearrangement joins TRBV23-1 to TRBJ1-4; TRBD1 matches at 7 bases. TRBV23-1 is an ORF; its function is uncertain. CDR3 length: 19 residues. V lost 4 bases to trimming and J lost 5 bases; unmatched junction nucleotides: 19. CDR3 region: CASSPRPPGQLYENEKLFF. CDR3 in DNA: TGCGCCAGCAGTCCCCGCCCTCCGGGACAGTTATACGAAAATGAAAAACTGTTTTTT.

The V call is TRBV10-3, the J call TRBJ2-7, with TRBD1 identical over 9 bases. This CDR3 is built from 15 residues. Germline assignment: CDR1 ENHRY and CDR2 SYGVKD. The V and J ends lost 1 base and 2 bases, in that order; junction bases with no gene match: 3. The CDR3 nucleotides read TGTGCCATCAGTGAGTTGACAGGGGGGGCCTACGAGCAGTACTTC. This translates into CAISELTGGAYEQYF.

The rearrangement joins TRBV28 to TRBJ1-1; 8 nucleotides line up with TRBD1. The CDR3 loop spans 15 amino acids. The V gene end was trimmed by 2 bases and the J gene end by 5 bases; junction bases not matched to a gene: 7. Germline CDR1 and CDR2: MDHEN and SYDVKM. The CDR3, as DNA: TGTGCCAGCAGTTTAGGACAGGGTGGGCGGACTGAAGCTTTCTTT. It codes for CASSLGQGGRTEAFF.

The chain recombines TRBV11-3 with TRBJ2-1, with 7 positions matching TRBD1. The CDR3 is 15 amino acids. The V and J ends lost 5 bases and 6 bases, in that order; junction bases with no gene match: 10. Germline lookup yields CDR1 SGHNT and CDR2 YENEEA. In nucleotides, the CDR3 is TGTGCCAGCAGCGAAGAGGGACAGTTTGGCAATGAGCAGTTCTTC. Amino acid sequence: CASSEEGQFGNEQFF.

The V and J genes are TRBV7-9 and TRBJ2-2, with 7 bases lining up with TRBD2. Germline loops: CDR1 SEHNR, CDR2 FQNEAQ (reference sequence). Unmatched junction bases numbered 8, after V lost 10 bases and J lost 0 bases. This CDR3 region has 15 residues. CDR3 protein: CATRLAVTNTGELFF. In nucleotides, the CDR3 is TGTGCCACCCGTCTAGCGGTAACGAACACCGGGGAGCTGTTTTTT.

The V gene is TRBV10-3, the J gene TRBJ1-4; D remains ambiguous. Looked up from germline, CDR1 is ENHRY and CDR2 is SYGVKD. CDR3 length equals 12 residues. Trimming took 8 bases from V and 5 from J, leaving 9 bases between them. CDR3 loop: CAISVDNEKLFF. Written as DNA, the CDR3 is TGTGCCATCTCCGTCGACAATGAAAAACTGTTTTTT.

With regard to this clone: The sample has other DNA sequences that encode this CDR3 too. CDR3 amino acids: CSAKGLHGYTF. The CDR3 DNA is TGCAGTGCGAAGGGGCTCCATGGCTACACCTTC. The genes are TRBV20-1 and TRBJ1-2; TRBD1 is a possible D gene (5 bases). From germline, CDR1 is DFQATT and CDR2 SNEGSKA (reference sequence). CDR3 length: 11 residues. V lost 6 bases to trimming and J lost 6 bases, with 11 bases between them.

This clone was found a few times. The chain couples TRBV5-1 to TRBJ2-5; perhaps TRBD2 as D (6 bases). Per germline, CDR1 SGHRS and CDR2 YFSETQ. The CDR3 is 15 amino acids. V shed 6 bases and J shed 1 base, with 16 bases lying between them. The CDR3 is CASTLFGSGQETQYF. Here the CDR3 DNA reads TGCGCCAGCACCCTGTTTGGTAGCGGCCAAGAGACCCAGTACTTC.

The chain is built from TRBV7-9 and TRBJ2-4; 9 bases are shared with TRBD1. Trimming removed 2 bases from V and 1 base from J; junction bases left unmatched: 12. This CDR3 has 19 residues. Germline assignment: CDR1 SEHNR and CDR2 FQNEAQ (reference sequence). The CDR3 protein is CASSLSRSWDREAKNIQYF. The CDR3 coding sequence is TGTGCCAGCAGCTTATCCCGTTCGTGGGACAGGGAGGCCAAAAACATTCAGTACTTC.

The chain is built from TRBV4-3 and TRBJ2-7; 9 bases line up with TRBD1. V lost 0 bases, J lost 2 bases, and 2 bases stayed unmatched. Germline lookup yields CDR1 LGHNA and CDR2 YSLEER. CDR3 length equals 15 residues. This CDR3 is CASSQEGQGTYEQYF. CDR3 DNA: TGCGCCAGCAGCCAAGAGGGACAGGGCACCTACGAGCAGTACTTC.

The chain links TRBV11-2 to TRBJ1-6; weak D call: TRBD1 (6 bases). V lost 5 bases to trimming and J lost 0 bases, with 11 bases between them. The CDR3 has 16 amino acids. Germline values: CDR1 SGHAT, CDR2 FQNNGV. The CDR3 region is CASSNRDNSYNSPLHF. The DNA for the CDR3 is TGTGCCAGCAGCAACCGGGACAACTCCTATAATTCACCCCTCCACTTT. The full variable domain, in which reference TRBV11-2 and TRBJ1-6 provide the parts outside the CDR3, is EAGVAQSPRYKIIEKRQSVAFWCNPISGHATLYWYQQILGQGPKLLIQFQNNGVVDDSQLPKDRFSAERLKGVDSTLKIQPAKLEDSAVYLCASSNRDNSYNSPLHFGNGTRLTVT.

CDR3 DNA sequence: TGCGCCAGCAGTCTAGTTGACAGGGGGCCTCAGCCCCAGCATTTT. Translating it yields CASSLVDRGPQPQHF. The rearrangement joins TRBV23-1 to TRBJ1-5; TRBD1 agrees at 10 bases. Being an ORF, TRBV23-1 has a function that is uncertain. This CDR3 has 15 amino acids. Losses at the gene ends were 4 bases for V and 6 bases for J; bases not matched to a gene: 6.